Listed here are 25 T cell receptor beta chains from one sample, sequenced in a study of blood T cell repertoires in COVID-19. Produced via immunoSEQ multiplex PCR; TCRdb's table is partial and in-frame only. Of under 250,000 clones in the sample, around 88% were seen once. Material for sequencing was peripheral blood. Receptors originate from a woman in her forties or fifties with acute or convalescent COVID-19.

This clone showed up just a few times. The chain has TRBV18 and TRBJ2-7, with D unclear. Trimming removed 0 bases from V and 0 bases from J, with 9 bases in between. The CDR3 is 15 residues long. Germline V gene lookup returns CDR1 KGHSH and CDR2 LQKENI. In DNA, the CDR3 is TGTGCCAGCTCACCACCAACCCACGGCTCCTACGAGCAGTACTTC. Its protein is CASSPPTHGSYEQYF.

This chain joins TRBV24-1 and TRBJ2-5; possible D gene TRBD2, 6 bases. Germline CDR1 KGHDR, CDR2 SFDVKD. Trimming took 4 bases from V and 0 from J, leaving 11 bases between them. The CDR3 length is 15 residues. DNA for the CDR3: TGTGCCACCAGTGAAGGGACTGGTTACCAAGAGACCCAGTACTTC. Amino acids: CATSEGTGYQETQYF.

This chain connects TRBV28 to TRBJ2-7; no firm D call. Germline loops: CDR1 MDHEN, CDR2 SYDVKM. CDR3 length: 14 amino acids. Trimming left V 4 bases short and J 3 bases short, with 13 bases between. The chain's CDR3 is CASSSSHTFYEQYF. The CDR3 nucleotides read TGTGCCAGCAGTTCGTCTCACACGTTCTACGAGCAGTACTTC.

The chain is built from TRBV6-2 or TRBV6-3 and TRBJ2-1; 7 bases align to TRBD2. This CDR3 is 17 amino acids long. Looked up from germline, CDR1 is MNHEY and CDR2 is SVGEGT. V gave up 4 bases and J gave up 2 bases; unmatched junction bases: 11. The CDR3 loop reads CASSSREASRTYNEQFF. The CDR3, as DNA: TGTGCCAGCAGTTCTCGGGAGGCCTCGAGGACCTACAATGAGCAGTTCTTC.

J is TRBJ2-5 and V is TRBV18; D is perhaps TRBD2 (5 bases). V was clipped by 2 bases and J by 5 bases, with 18 bases between them. The CDR3 has 16 residues. CDR1 is KGHSH, CDR2 LQKENI, per germline. CDR3 nucleotide sequence: TGTGCCAGCTCACCAGCTTTGATAGCGAGCCCGGAGACCCAGTACTTC. It encodes CASSPALIASPETQYF. Full variable domain (remainder filled in from reference TRBV18 and TRBJ2-5): NAGVMQNPRHLVRRRGQEARLRCSPMKGHSHVYWYRQLPEEGLKFMVYLQKENIIDESGMPKERFSAEFPKEGPSILRIQQVVRGDSAAYFCASSPALIASPETQYFGPGTRLLVL.

The chain recombines TRBV4-1 with TRBJ2-1; 8 bases line up with TRBD2. Trimming removed 0 bases from V and 8 bases from J; junction bases left unmatched: 15. The CDR3 covers 18 residues. Per the germline V gene, CDR1 is MGHRA and CDR2 is YSYEKL. The CDR3 protein is CASSQEGPLAAPGDEQFF. CDR3 sequence (DNA): TGCGCCAGCAGCCAAGAAGGTCCACTAGCGGCCCCCGGCGATGAGCAGTTCTTC.

The chain employs TRBV18 and TRBJ2-1; a possible D gene is TRBD2 (5 bases). The CDR3 is made up of 15 amino acids. The V gene's germline CDR1 is KGHSH and CDR2 LQKENI. Trimming removed 1 base at V and 0 bases at J, with 7 bases between. The CDR3 DNA reads as TGTGCCAGCTCACCACAAGCGGACTCCTACAATGAGCAGTTCTTC. Translated, it gives CASSPQADSYNEQFF.

The chain links TRBV13 to TRBJ2-2, with TRBD1 identical over 9 bases. The CDR3 covers 16 residues. Germline V CDR1 and CDR2: PRHDT, FYEKMQ (reference sequence). The junction had 10 bases not matched to a gene; V was cut back by 5 bases and J by 6 bases. CDR3 residues: CASSPTGTGKAGELFF. CDR3 coding DNA: TGTGCCAGCAGCCCAACCGGGACAGGGAAGGCCGGGGAGCTGTTTTTT.

V is TRBV9 and J is TRBJ2-1; 7 bases align to TRBD2. The CDR3 runs 14 residues. Losses at the gene ends were 4 bases for V and 9 bases for J; bases not matched to a gene: 10. Germline V lookup: CDR1 SGDLS, CDR2 YYNGEE. CDR3 nucleotides: TGTGCCAGCAGCCCTGGACCCCGCGGGGGTGAGCAGTTCTTC. This codes for CASSPGPRGGEQFF.

The chain has TRBV6-1 and TRBJ1-2, with D tentatively TRBD1 (5 bases). Germline V lookup: CDR1 MNHNS, CDR2 SASEGT. V lost 2 bases, J lost 4 bases, and 14 bases lay in between. The CDR3 consists of 15 residues. CDR3 nucleotides: TGTGCCAGCAGTGAAAGGGTCGACAGCTTCTATGGCTACACCTTC. This encodes CASSERVDSFYGYTF.

CDR3 amino acids: CASASGTSGYNEQFF. The CDR3 region has the DNA TGCGCCAGCGCGTCCGGGACTAGCGGTTACAATGAGCAGTTCTTC. J is TRBJ2-1 and V is TRBV10-1; 11 bases match TRBD2. CDR1 and CDR2 from the germline V gene are WNHNN and SYGVQD (reference sequence). The V segment lost 8 bases and the J segment 4 bases; nucleotides outside the gene matches: 7. This CDR3 contains 15 residues.

V gene TRBV5-6 combines with J gene TRBJ2-6, with D perhaps TRBD1 (5 bases). The ends were cut back, 2 bases at V and 2 bases at J, with 8 bases in the middle. CDR1 is SGHDT and CDR2 is YYEEEE in the germline V gene. The CDR3 contains 15 residues. Here the CDR3 DNA reads TGTGCCAGCAGCTTCTTAGGGGCTGGGGCCAACGTCCTGACTTTC. Amino acids: CASSFLGAGANVLTF.

This clone has only one observation. CDR3 sequence reads: CASSAASGTGIGKTQYF. The CDR3 region has the DNA TGTGCCAGTAGTGCGGCCTCCGGGACAGGGATTGGGAAGACCCAGTACTTC. The chain carries TRBV19 and TRBJ2-5; 9 bases align to TRBD1. Trimming took 5 bases from V and 6 from J; bases not matched to a gene: 16. The germline CDR1 and CDR2 sequences are LNHDA and SQIVND (reference sequence). The CDR3 runs to 17 residues.

CDR3 coding DNA: TGTGCCAGCACACGGGACAGGGGGCCCGAGCAGTACTTC. Translated: CASTRDRGPEQYF. The chain joins TRBV2 to TRBJ2-7, with 12 bases identical to TRBD1. V dropped 7 bases and J dropped 6; count of bases not matched to a gene: 4. CDR1 and CDR2 from the germline V gene are SNHLY and FYNNEI. The CDR3 spans 13 residues.

The chain is built from TRBV5-1 and TRBJ2-7; 14 bases line up with TRBD2. Trimming removed 9 bases from V and 4 bases from J; junction bases left unmatched: 15. CDR1 and CDR2 from the germline V gene are SGHRS and YFSETQ. The CDR3 loop spans 17 amino acids. The CDR3 nucleotides are TGCGCCACCTCGCCGGGACTAGCGGGAGCGGTAGGTTACGAGCAGTACTTC. Protein product: CATSPGLAGAVGYEQYF.

This clone was recorded a few times. This chain links TRBV15 with TRBJ2-5; 7 nucleotides agree with TRBD2. Germline CDR1 reads LNHNV; CDR2 reads YYDKDF (reference sequence). The V and J ends lost 0 bases and 5 bases, in that order; junction bases with no gene match: 9. The CDR3 length is 16 residues. The CDR3 DNA is TGTGCCACCAGCAGAGATGTCCAAGCGGGAAGGGAGACCCAGTACTTC. This gives the protein CATSRDVQAGRETQYF.

The chain joins TRBV10-2 to TRBJ1-5; 10 nucleotides match TRBD1. CDR1 is WSHSY, CDR2 SAAADI, per germline. CDR3 size: 18 residues. Losses at the gene ends were 4 bases for V and 1 base for J; bases not matched to a gene: 10. CDR3 DNA sequence: TGCGCCAGCAGTGTTGGGACAGGGGATGATTGGAGCAATCAGCCCCAGCATTTT. Translated: CASSVGTGDDWSNQPQHF.

This sequence joins TRBV7-8 and TRBJ2-7; TRBD2 matches 7 bases. V trimming: 2 bases; J trimming: 3 bases; junction bases outside the gene matches: 4. CDR1 and CDR2 from the germline V gene are SGHVS and FQNEAQ. The CDR3 is 14 amino acids. The CDR3 coding sequence is TGTGCCAGCAGCTTAAGCGGGGTTAACTACGAGCAGTACTTC. Amino acid sequence: CASSLSGVNYEQYF.

The chain has TRBV7-3 and TRBJ2-1; D remains unclear. CDR1 SGHTA and CDR2 FQGTGA come from the germline V gene. This CDR3 comprises 16 residues. V was cut by 2 bases and J by 0 bases, with 11 bases left in between. CDR3 coding DNA: TGTGCCAGCAGCTTAGACTCCTTCTCCTCCTACAATGAGCAGTTCTTC. As protein: CASSLDSFSSYNEQFF.

CDR3 residues: CASSSEAKTQYF. DNA for the CDR3: TGTGCCAGCAGTTCGGAGGCAAAGACCCAGTACTTC. The rearrangement uses TRBV2 and TRBJ2-5; maybe TRBD2 (5 bases). CDR3 size: 12 residues. Germline V gives CDR1 SNHLY, CDR2 FYNNEI. Between the trimmed V and J ends, which lost 5 bases and 6 bases, there was a span of 10 bases.

This chain joins TRBV28 and TRBJ1-2, with 8 bases lining up with TRBD1. The length of the CDR3 is 11 residues. The germline V gene encodes CDR1 MDHEN and CDR2 SYDVKM. Trimming at V came to 6 bases and at J to 13 bases, leaving 7 bases not matched to a gene. CDR3 coding DNA: TGTGCCAGCAGGGCGGGACAGGACGGCACCTTC. Amino acid sequence: CASRAGQDGTF.

This clone was seen repeatedly, ten times or more. The chain has TRBV6-6 and TRBJ2-1; TRBD2 agrees at 7 bases. From germline, CDR1 is MNHNY and CDR2 SVGAGI (reference sequence). The CDR3 sequence is 16 residues long. J was trimmed by 5 bases and V by 0 bases; bases with no gene match: 7. The CDR3 DNA is TGTGCCAGCAGTTACTCGTCTCCTAGCGGTAACAATGAGCAGTTCTTC. This encodes CASSYSSPSGNNEQFF.

The rearrangement links TRBV5-1 to TRBJ2-5, with TRBD1 as a possible D gene (5 bases). The CDR3 runs to 14 residues. The V and J ends lost 0 bases and 3 bases respectively, with 9 bases between them. Germline V gives CDR1 SGHRS, CDR2 YFSETQ. CDR3 residues: CASSLGIREETQYF. CDR3 in DNA: TGCGCCAGCAGCTTGGGGATCAGGGAAGAGACCCAGTACTTC.

This chain links TRBV24-1 with TRBJ2-3, with a tentative D call TRBD1 (6 bases). The CDR3 runs to 16 residues. The germline V gene encodes CDR1 KGHDR and CDR2 SFDVKD. Trimming took off 2 bases at V and 8 bases at J, with 19 bases between the two ends. The CDR3 region has the DNA TGTGCCACCAGTGATTACACAGGGAAGGGCCAGGGTACGCAGTATTTT. Its protein is CATSDYTGKGQGTQYF.

This clone was detected only once. The junction shows a germline mismatch at one end, possibly a read error. This chain uses TRBV5-1 with TRBJ2-1, with a possible D match to TRBD2 (6 bases). Germline CDR1 and CDR2: SGHRS and YFSETQ. CDR3 length: 15 amino acids. CDR3 in amino acids: CASRLEGQVTDEQFF. CDR3 in DNA: TGCGCCAGCAGGTTGGAGGGCCAGGTGACAGATGAGCAGTTCTTC. The whole variable domain, filled in from reference TRBV5-1 and TRBJ2-1, reads KAGVTQTPRYLIKTRGQQVTLSCSPISGHRSVSWYQQTPGQGLQFLFEYFSETQRNKGNFPGRFSGRQFSNSRSEMNVSTLELGDSALYLCASRLEGQVTDEQFFGPGTRLTVL.